The source of this TCR beta chain is a study of blood T cell repertoires in COVID-19. Across the whole study: The study counted Cohort 3 donors as recovered given two negative PCRs, clearance, or symptom resolution. The cDNA or gDNA used as material had been derived from T cells, B-cell-depleted T cells, or PBMCs.

Original processing methods: The assay estimated nucleated cells by amplifying reference gene primers. Some clones are missing from TCRdb's copy, which holds only in-frame ones; the method was immunoSEQ multiplex PCR. V, J and clone size are those of that table, while D and trimming were read from the DNA. The sample lists 350,000 to 450,000 clones, around 87% occurring once. The germline V gene has CDR1 KGHDR and CDR2 SFDVKD. This CDR3 is 17 amino acids long. Germline trimming cut 2 bases from V and 3 bases from J; bases unmatched to any gene: 3. This receptor was taken from a man aged 35 to 55 in a cohort exposed to, infected with or recovered from COVID-19 (not recorded which). Sequencing was carried out using PBMCs or T cells enriched from blood (not recorded which). The chain joins TRBV24-1 to TRBJ2-3; TRBD2 matches at 14 bases. CDR3 amino acids: CATSDSGLAGETDTQYF. CDR3 nucleotides: TGTGCCACCAGTGATTCGGGACTAGCGGGAGAGACAGATACGCAGTATTTT.